Below are 10 T cell receptor beta chains sequenced from a single sample in a study of blood T cells in healthy people across ages. Through a sample-barcoded 5' primer and a J-beta primer mix, a second PCR was run for roughly 6 to 12 cycles. TCRdb analysed the 5' RACE reads with MiXCR anew, one entry per CDR3 protein. The sample shows over 500,000 distinct CDR3 sequences, around a quarter of them seen only once. The same sample was also studied in work on T cells of mothers and their children.

Source material: blood. The receptors stem from a boy aged 2 to 10 in good health.

The chain employs TRBV7-3 and TRBJ2-3, with D perhaps TRBD1 or TRBD2 (6 bases each). The CDR3 is made up of 15 amino acids. In germline, CDR1 is SGHTA, CDR2 FQGTGA. Trimming cost V 1 base and J 3 bases, with 11 bases left between them. The CDR3 nucleotides are TGTGCCAGCAGCTTAAAGCAGGGGAGGACAGATACGCAGTATTTT. It is translated as CASSLKQGRTDTQYF.

The chain recombines TRBV15 with TRBJ2-7; D could derive from TRBD1 or TRBD2 (6 bases each). This CDR3 has 14 residues. V dropped 0 bases and J dropped 4 bases, with 10 bases sitting between them. Germline values: CDR1 LNHNV, CDR2 YYDKDF (reference sequence). The CDR3 DNA follows: TGTGCCACCAGCAGAGAAGGGGGAGGTTACGAGCAGTACTTC. It codes for CATSREGGGYEQYF. The complete variable domain, with remaining parts taken from reference TRBV15 and TRBJ2-7, reads DAMVIQNPRYQVTQFGKPVTLSCSQTLNHNVMYWYQQKSSQAPKLLFHYYDKDFNNEADTPDNFQSRRPNTSFCFLDIRSPGLGDTAMYLCATSREGGGYEQYFGPGTRLTVT.

This sequence joins TRBV4-1 and TRBJ2-2; possible D gene TRBD1, 6 bases. With 2 bases removed from V and 3 bases from J, the gap between germline ends came to 10 bases. There are 15 residues in the CDR3. Germline CDR1 is MGHRA and CDR2 is YSYEKL. CDR3 protein: CASSQRDIYTGELFF. The CDR3 region has the DNA TGCGCCAGCAGCCAACGGGACATTTACACCGGGGAGCTGTTTTTT.

CDR3 sequence: CATSDLGGQTDTQYF. CDR3 in DNA: TGTGCCACCAGTGATTTGGGGGGACAGACAGATACGCAGTATTTT. The gene calls are TRBV24-1 and TRBJ2-3; 7 bases agree with TRBD1. From germline, CDR1 is KGHDR and CDR2 SFDVKD. V shed 0 bases and J 3 bases; nucleotides not matched to a gene: 2. The CDR3 has 15 amino acids.

The J gene is TRBJ1-1, the V gene TRBV12-3 or TRBV12-4; 8 bases align to TRBD1. The CDR3 length is 16 residues. The V gene end was trimmed by 2 bases and the J gene end by 1 base; junction bases not matched to a gene: 6. CDR3 coding DNA: TGTGCCAGCAGTTTACTGGCAGGGGGCACGAACACTGAAGCTTTCTTT. Translated: CASSLLAGGTNTEAFF.

This clonotype was recorded a few times. The V and J genes are TRBV7-2 and TRBJ2-7; D unresolved. The germline V and J ends were trimmed by 3 bases and 2 bases, with 8 bases remaining between them. The CDR3 loop spans 13 amino acids. Germline lookup yields CDR1 SGHTA and CDR2 FQGNSA. CDR3 nucleotide sequence: TGTGCCAGCAGCTTCAATCCAGCCTACGAGCAGTACTTC. This gives the protein CASSFNPAYEQYF.

In its sample, this clonotype was seen a few times. A read error may produce the germline difference seen at one junction end. V and J are TRBV7-2 and TRBJ2-1, with 16 bases lining up with TRBD2. The CDR3 length is 15 residues. Germline CDR1 is SGHTA and CDR2 is FQGNSA. The chain's CDR3 is CASSQEGTSGRAPIF. The CDR3 DNA sequence: TGTGCCAGCAGTCAAGAAGGGACTAGCGGGAGGGCCCCAATCTTC.

This rearrangement joins TRBV5-6 to TRBJ2-4; perhaps TRBD1 as D (6 bases). V lost 1 base and J 0 bases, leaving 17 bases between the germline ends. Germline-derived CDR1 and CDR2 are SGHDT and YYEEEE. The CDR3 totals 18 residues. CDR3 protein: CASSLIGGSLLAKNIQYF. The DNA for the CDR3 is TGTGCCAGCAGCTTGATAGGGGGATCTTTACTAGCCAAAAACATTCAGTACTTC.

The chain is built from TRBV12-3 or TRBV12-4 and TRBJ2-1, with 9 nucleotides matching TRBD2. The J segment lost 7 bases and the V segment lost 5 bases, leaving 9 bases of the junction unmatched. This CDR3 region has 15 residues. The CDR3 bases are TGTGCCAGCAGTGCCGCTAGCGGGATTAGTAATGAGCAGTTCTTC. This gives the protein CASSAASGISNEQFF.

This clonotype has only a few counts. DNA for the CDR3: TGTGCCAGCAGGGACCGGAACTATGGCTACACCTTC. Amino acid sequence: CASRDRNYGYTF. This chain links TRBV6-2 or TRBV6-3 with TRBJ1-2; D ambiguous. V lost 6 bases and J lost 2, with 7 bases in between. The CDR3 loop spans 12 amino acids. Per the germline V gene, CDR1 is MNHEY and CDR2 is SVGEGT.